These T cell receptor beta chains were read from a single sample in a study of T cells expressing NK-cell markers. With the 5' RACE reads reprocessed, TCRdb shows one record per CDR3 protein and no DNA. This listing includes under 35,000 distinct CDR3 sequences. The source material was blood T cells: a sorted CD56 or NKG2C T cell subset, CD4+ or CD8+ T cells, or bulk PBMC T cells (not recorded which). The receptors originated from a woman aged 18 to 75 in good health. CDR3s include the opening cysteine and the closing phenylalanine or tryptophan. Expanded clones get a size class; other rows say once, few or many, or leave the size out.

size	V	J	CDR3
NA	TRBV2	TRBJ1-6	CASRRGTENSPLHF
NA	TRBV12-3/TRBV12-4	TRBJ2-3	CASSRTGTGAVGGDTQYF
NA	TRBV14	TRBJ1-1	CASSLTPGQGAFF
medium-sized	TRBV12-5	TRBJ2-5	CASESQGNQETQYF
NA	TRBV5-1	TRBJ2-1	CASSEGASSYNEQFF
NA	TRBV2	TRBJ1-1	CASRPGLNTEAFF
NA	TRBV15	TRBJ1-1	CATSVTGNTEAFF
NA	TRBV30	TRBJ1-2	CAWDRGGGYGYTF
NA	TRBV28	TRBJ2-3	CASSLNSHTDTQYF
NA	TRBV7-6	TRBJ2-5	CASSLKGLADASRPQYF
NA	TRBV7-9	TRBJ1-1	CASSSTQGRANTEAFF
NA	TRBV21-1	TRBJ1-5	CASSKDRGHYQPQHF
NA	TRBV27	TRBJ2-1	CASVSGSPSYNEQFF
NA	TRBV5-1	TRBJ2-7	CASSPGTAYEQYF
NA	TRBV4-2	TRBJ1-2	CASSPVFIRDSPYGYTF
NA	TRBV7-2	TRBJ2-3	CASSTLAGGTDTQYF
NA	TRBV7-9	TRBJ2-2	CASSSNAQGTGELFF
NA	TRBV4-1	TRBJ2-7	CASSQVGLAEQYF
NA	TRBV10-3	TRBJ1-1	CAISDLKDRDGLAFF
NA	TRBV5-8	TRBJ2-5	CASSFRTGETQYF
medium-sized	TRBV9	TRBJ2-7	CASSADGDSYEQYF
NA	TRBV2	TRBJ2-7	CASQTGTGFLGQYF
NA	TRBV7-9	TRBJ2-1	CASSLGGLALDEQFF
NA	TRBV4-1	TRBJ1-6	CASSQEGDRENSPLHF
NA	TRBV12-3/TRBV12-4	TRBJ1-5	CASSSTGDSNQPQHF
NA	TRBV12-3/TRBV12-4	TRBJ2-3	CASSLRVSRGPTDTQYF
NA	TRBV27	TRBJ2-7	CASSLSGLAGTHYEQYF
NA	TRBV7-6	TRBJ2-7	CASSYTGVDEQYF
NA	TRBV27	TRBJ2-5	CASSFLAGVETQYF
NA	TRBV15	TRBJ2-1	CATSRAAGGQEFF
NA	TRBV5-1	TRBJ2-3	CASSLGTSGGAGDTQYF
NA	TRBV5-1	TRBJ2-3	CASSLASGGDTQYF
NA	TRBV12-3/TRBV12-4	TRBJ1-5	CASSLAPAQPQHF
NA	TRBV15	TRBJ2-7	CATSRGPRSGDEQYF
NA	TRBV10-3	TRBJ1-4	CAISESGGTNEKLFF
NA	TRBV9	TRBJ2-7	CGSSLTGGHSYEQYF
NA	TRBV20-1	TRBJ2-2	CSARPRGLAGGPVPGELFF
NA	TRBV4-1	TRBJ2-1	CASSQSPLSYNEQFF
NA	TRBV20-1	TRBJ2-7	CSARSSGSLTTLGPHEQYF
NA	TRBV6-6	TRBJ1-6	CASRNNSPLHF
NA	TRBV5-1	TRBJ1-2	CASSSKGTGFDGYTF